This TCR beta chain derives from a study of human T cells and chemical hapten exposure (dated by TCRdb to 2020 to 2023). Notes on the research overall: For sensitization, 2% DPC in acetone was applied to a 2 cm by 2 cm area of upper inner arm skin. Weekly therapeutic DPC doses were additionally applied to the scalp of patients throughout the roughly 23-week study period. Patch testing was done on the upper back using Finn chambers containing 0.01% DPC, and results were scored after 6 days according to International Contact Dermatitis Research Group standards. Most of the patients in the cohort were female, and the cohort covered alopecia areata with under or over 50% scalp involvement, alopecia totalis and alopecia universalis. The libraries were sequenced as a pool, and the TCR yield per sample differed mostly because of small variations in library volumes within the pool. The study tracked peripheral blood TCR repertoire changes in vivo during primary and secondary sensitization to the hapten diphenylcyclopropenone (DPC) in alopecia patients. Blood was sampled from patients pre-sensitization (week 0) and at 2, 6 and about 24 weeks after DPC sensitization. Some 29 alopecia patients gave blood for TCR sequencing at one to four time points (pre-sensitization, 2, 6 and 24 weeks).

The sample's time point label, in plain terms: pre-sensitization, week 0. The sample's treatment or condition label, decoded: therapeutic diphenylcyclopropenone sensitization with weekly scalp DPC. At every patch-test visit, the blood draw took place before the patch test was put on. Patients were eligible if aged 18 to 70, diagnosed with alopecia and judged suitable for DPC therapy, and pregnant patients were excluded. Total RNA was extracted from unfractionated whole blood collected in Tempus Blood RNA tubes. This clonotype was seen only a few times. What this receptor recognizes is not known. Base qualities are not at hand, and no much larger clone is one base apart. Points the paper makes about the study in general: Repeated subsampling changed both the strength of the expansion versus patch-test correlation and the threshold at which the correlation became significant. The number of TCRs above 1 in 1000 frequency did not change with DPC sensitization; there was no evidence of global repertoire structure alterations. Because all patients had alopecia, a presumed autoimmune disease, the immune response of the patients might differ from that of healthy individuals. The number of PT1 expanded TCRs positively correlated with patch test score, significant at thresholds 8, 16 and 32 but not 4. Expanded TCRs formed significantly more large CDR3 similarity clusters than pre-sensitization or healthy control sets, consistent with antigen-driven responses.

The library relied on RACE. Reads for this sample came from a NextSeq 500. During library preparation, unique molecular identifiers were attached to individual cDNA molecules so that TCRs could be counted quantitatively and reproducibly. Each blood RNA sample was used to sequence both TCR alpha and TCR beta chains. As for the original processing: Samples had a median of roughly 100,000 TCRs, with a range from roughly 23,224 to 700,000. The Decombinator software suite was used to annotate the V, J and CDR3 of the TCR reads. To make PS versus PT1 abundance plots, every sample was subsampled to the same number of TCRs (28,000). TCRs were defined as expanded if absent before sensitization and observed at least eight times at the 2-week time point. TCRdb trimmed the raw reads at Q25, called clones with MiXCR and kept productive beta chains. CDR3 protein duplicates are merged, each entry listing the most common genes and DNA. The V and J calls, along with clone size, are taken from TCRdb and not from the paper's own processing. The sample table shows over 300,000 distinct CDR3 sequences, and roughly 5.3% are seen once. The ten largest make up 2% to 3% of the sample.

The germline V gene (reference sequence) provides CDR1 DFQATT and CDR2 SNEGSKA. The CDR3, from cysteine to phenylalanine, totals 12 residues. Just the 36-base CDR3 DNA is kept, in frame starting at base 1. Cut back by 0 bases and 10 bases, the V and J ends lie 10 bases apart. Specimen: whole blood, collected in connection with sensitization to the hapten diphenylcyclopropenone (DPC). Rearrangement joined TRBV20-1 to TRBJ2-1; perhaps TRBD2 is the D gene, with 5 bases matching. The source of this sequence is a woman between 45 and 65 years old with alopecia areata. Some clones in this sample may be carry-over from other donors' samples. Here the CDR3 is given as CSARDTSGEQFF. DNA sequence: TGCAGTGCTAGAGATACGAGCGGCGAGCAGTTCTTC.